A selection of T cell receptor beta chains follows, all from one sample in a study of T cell repertoires in cytomegalovirus infection. TCRdb re-derived calls from the reads in MiXCR, one entry per CDR3 protein. This table has 250,000 to 300,000 distinct CDR3 sequences, roughly 10% appearing once. The sequencing input was PBMCs. The receptors here all came from a human donor in good health (CMV status not recorded). Some clones in this sample may be carry-over from other donors' samples. Both conserved end residues are part of each CDR3. D genes are given only for firm matches. Part of the rows lack a size; the others show once, few, many or a class for expanded clones.

cdr3_aa cdr3_nt d_call j_call clone_size v_call
CSVEEGPNYGYTF TGCAGCGTTGAAGAGGGACCCAACTATGGCTACACCTTC NA TRBJ1-2 few TRBV29-1
CASSFRRRIVDIQYF TGTGCCAGCAGCTTTCGTAGACGAATCGTGGACATTCAGTACTTC NA TRBJ2-4 NA TRBV7-2
CASKDGQAGQPQHF TGTGCCAGTAAGGACGGACAGGCGGGTCAGCCCCAGCATTTT TRBD1 TRBJ1-5 many TRBV19
CASSPQGVSSYGYTF TGTGCCAGCAGCCCCCAAGGGGTTAGTTCCTATGGCTACACCTTC NA TRBJ1-2 many TRBV7-2
CASSPRMGSSGIPLYEQYF TGCGCCAGCAGCCCAAGAATGGGATCTAGCGGGATCCCGCTCTACGAGCAGTACTTC TRBD2 TRBJ2-7 few TRBV5-1
CASSLEHSSNQPQHF TGTGCCAGCAGCTTAGAGCACAGTAGCAATCAGCCCCAGCATTTT NA TRBJ1-5 many TRBV7-2
CASSQGRDRGSYEQYF TGCGCCAGCAGCCAAGGAAGGGACAGGGGATCCTACGAGCAGTACTTC TRBD1 TRBJ2-7 many TRBV4-1
CASSQDWQGGNTEAFF TGCGCCAGCAGCCAAGATTGGCAGGGTGGGAACACTGAAGCTTTCTTT NA TRBJ1-1 many TRBV4-1
CASSSWIGGSGNTIYF TGTGCCAGCAGCTCCTGGATTGGGGGCTCTGGAAACACCATATATTTT NA TRBJ1-3 many TRBV7-2
CASSERASGSNEQFF TGTGCCAGCAGTGAAAGGGCTAGCGGGAGTAATGAGCAGTTCTTC TRBD2 TRBJ2-1 many TRBV6-1
CASSYRGGSYEQYF TGTGCCAGCAGTTACAGGGGGGGGTCCTACGAGCAGTACTTC NA TRBJ2-7 many TRBV6-5
CASSLVSSTDTQYF TGTGCCAGCAGCTTAGTTTCTTCCACAGATACGCAGTATTTT NA TRBJ2-3 many TRBV7-2
CASSSPAGGAPRFLNTEAFF TGTGCCAGCAGCTCCCCGGCTGGCGGGGCACCGCGGTTTCTGAACACTGAAGCTTTCTTT NA TRBJ1-1 many TRBV7-2
CSARDGGRIPKGETQYF TGCAGTGCTAGAGATGGGGGAAGGATCCCCAAGGGGGAGACCCAGTACTTC NA TRBJ2-5 NA TRBV20-1
CASSFLRGGAGNEQFF TGTGCCAGCAGTTTCCTCCGCGGGGGGGCCGGCAATGAGCAGTTCTTC TRBD2 TRBJ2-1 few TRBV12-3/TRBV12-4
CASSLGGGIYEQYF TGTGCCAGCAGTTTAGGGGGGGGGATCTACGAGCAGTACTTC TRBD2 TRBJ2-7 many TRBV12-3/TRBV12-4
CASRRLGGQAAGEQYF TGTGCCAGTAGACGTTTGGGGGGACAAGCCGCGGGCGAGCAGTACTTC NA TRBJ2-7 NA TRBV19
CSAPVPLYSGRASGANEQFF TGCAGTGCCCCCGTCCCGCTTTATAGCGGGAGGGCCTCGGGGGCCAATGAGCAGTTCTTC TRBD2 TRBJ2-1 NA TRBV20-1
CSVQIGTGNSPLHF TGCAGCGTGCAAATCGGGACAGGGAATTCACCCCTCCACTTT TRBD1 TRBJ1-6 many TRBV29-1
CASSPIGTGSGQPQHF TGTGCCAGCAGCCCGATTGGTACGGGGTCCGGTCAGCCCCAGCATTTT NA TRBJ1-5 few TRBV7-9
CASSPGDRGIGGSGEQFF TGTGCCAGCTCACCAGGGGACAGGGGAATCGGTGGGTCTGGTGAGCAGTTCTTC TRBD1 TRBJ2-1 many TRBV18
CASSFHLKSEQYF TGTGCCAGCAGCTTCCACCTGAAGTCCGAGCAGTACTTC NA TRBJ2-7 few TRBV11-1
CASSSTGNRNEQYF TGTGCCAGCAGCTCGACAGGGAACAGAAACGAGCAGTACTTC TRBD1 TRBJ2-7 few TRBV11-1
CSAGQPRQETQYF TGCAGTGCCGGCCAGCCACGGCAAGAGACCCAGTACTTC NA TRBJ2-5 few TRBV20-1
CSAVGDSYNEQFF TGCAGTGCTGTCGGGGATTCCTACAATGAGCAGTTCTTC NA TRBJ2-1 many TRBV20-1
CASSVYPGGGTEAFF TGTGCCAGCAGCGTATACCCGGGGGGCGGAACTGAAGCTTTCTTT NA TRBJ1-1 many TRBV7-2
CASSLVPSNYGYTF TGTGCCAGCAGCTTAGTCCCCAGCAACTATGGCTACACCTTC NA TRBJ1-2 few TRBV7-2
CASRGLAGGETQYF TGTGCCAGCAGGGGACTAGCGGGGGGAGAGACCCAGTACTTC TRBD2 TRBJ2-5 NA TRBV2
CASSPPRGQIYEQYF TGTGCCAGCAGCCCCCCCCGGGGACAGATCTACGAGCAGTACTTC TRBD1 TRBJ2-7 NA TRBV5-6
CASKRGNTGELFF TGTGCCAGCAAGAGGGGTAACACCGGGGAGCTGTTTTTT NA TRBJ2-2 many TRBV7-2
CASSLDSGQGAREQYF TGTGCCAGCAGCCTAGACTCGGGACAGGGGGCGAGGGAGCAGTACTTC TRBD1 TRBJ2-7 many TRBV7-2
CASSLGTGRVGTNEKLFF TGCGCCAGCAGCCTCGGGACAGGGAGGGTGGGGACTAATGAAAAACTGTTTTTT TRBD1 TRBJ1-4 few TRBV4-3
CASSRGTVSYEQYF TGTGCCAGCAGCCGTGGGACAGTTAGCTACGAGCAGTACTTC TRBD1 TRBJ2-7 many TRBV7-2
CASSLVPGGYEQYF TGTGCCAGCAGCTTAGTTCCAGGGGGCTACGAGCAGTACTTC TRBD1 TRBJ2-7 many TRBV7-8
CSASAPGQSYNEQFF TGCAGTGCTAGCGCACCGGGACAGAGCTACAATGAGCAGTTCTTC TRBD1 TRBJ2-1 few TRBV20-1
CSVVRARGVQETQYF TGCAGCGTTGTCCGAGCGCGCGGGGTTCAAGAGACCCAGTACTTC NA TRBJ2-5 NA TRBV29-1
CASQNDGPSYNEQFF TGTGCCAGTCAAAACGACGGGCCTTCCTACAATGAGCAGTTCTTC NA TRBJ2-1 few TRBV6-2/TRBV6-3
CASSLEGRWGELFF TGTGCCAGCAGCTTAGAGGGCAGGTGGGGGGAGCTGTTTTTT NA TRBJ2-2 many TRBV7-2
CASSFTSGGGETQYF TGCGCCAGCAGCTTTACTAGCGGCGGGGGAGAGACCCAGTACTTC TRBD2 TRBJ2-5 NA TRBV5-1
CASSPPDRRREKLFF TGTGCCAGCAGTCCCCCAGACAGGAGACGAGAAAAACTGTTTTTT NA TRBJ1-4 NA TRBV28
CASSNPRGRVEAFF TGTGCCAGCAGCAACCCCAGGGGTCGGGTTGAAGCTTTCTTT NA TRBJ1-1 many TRBV6-5
CASSQPLQGPGGEKLFF TGTGCCAGCAGTCAGCCCCTCCAGGGCCCGGGCGGCGAAAAACTGTTTTTT NA TRBJ1-4 few TRBV28
CASTPGMETQYF TGTGCCAGCACCCCGGGGATGGAGACCCAGTACTTC NA TRBJ2-5 NA TRBV7-9
CAISGDRGYGYTF TGTGCCATCAGTGGGGACAGGGGCTATGGCTACACCTTC TRBD1 TRBJ1-2 many TRBV10-3
CASSLDQGPYGYTF TGTGCCAGCAGCTTAGACCAGGGCCCCTATGGCTACACCTTC NA TRBJ1-2 many TRBV7-2
CASSLVQLWLAGVTDTQYF TGTGCCAGCAGCTTAGTCCAGCTCTGGCTAGCGGGGGTCACAGATACGCAGTATTTT TRBD2 TRBJ2-3 many TRBV7-2
CASSLSFGSINQPQHF TGTGCCAGCAGTTTATCATTCGGGTCGATCAATCAGCCCCAGCATTTT NA TRBJ1-5 many TRBV27
CASSLMSLGGAQNEQFF TGTGCCAGCAGCTTAATGTCTCTGGGGGGGGCCCAGAATGAGCAGTTCTTC NA TRBJ2-1 NA TRBV7-3